This entry describes one T cell receptor beta chain. This clone's antigen is unknown. No per-base quality is available; no much larger clone lies one base away. The record originates from a study of T cell changes during pregnancy in multiple sclerosis (dated by TCRdb to about 2019). In terms of the full investigation: The study examined how the T cell repertoire changed over the course of pregnancy in women with multiple sclerosis.

V lost 0 bases and J lost 5 bases, and the count of bases not matched to a germline gene is 2. The CDR3 measures 14 amino acids from cysteine to phenylalanine. Only the CDR3 region is kept as DNA, spanning 42 bases read in frame from base 1. The germline V gene specifies SGHTS as CDR1 and YDEGEE as CDR2. The library was built by means of the immunoSEQ multiplex PCR assay. Not all clones reach the TCRdb copy of this immuneACCESS table, which keeps in-frame sequences only. Checked studies attribute under half of the gap to unresolved V genes and leave the rest unexplained. The sample table records over 70,000 clones; about 93% of these occur just once. The ten largest clonotypes hold more than 0.8% of the sample.

The TCR originated in a female donor with multiple sclerosis, enrolled in a pregnancy study. The V and J genes are TRBV5-8 and TRBJ2-7, and 10 bases in between align with TRBD1. The sample was peripheral blood, taken in the third trimester of pregnancy. For the CDR3, the sequence is CASSLGQGANEQYF. The nucleotide sequence is given as TGTGCCAGCAGCTTGGGACAGGGGGCAAACGAGCAGTACTTC.